The 19 T cell receptor beta chains below come from one sample, sequenced in a study of OX40 agonist ivuxolimab in advanced cancers. The data were produced by immunoSEQ multiplex PCR, yet TCRdb's version contains in-frame clones alone and is incomplete. The repertoire includes 15,000 or so clones, roughly 84% of them detected once, and roughly 40% sits in the top ten. The material was CD4+ or CD8+ T cells sorted from blood, obtained in a trial of the OX40 agonist ivuxolimab. Receptors were obtained from an adult with an advanced solid tumor such as melanoma, head and neck, liver or kidney cancer.

The chain has TRBV7-9 and TRBJ2-1; D might be TRBD2 (5 bases). Germline CDR1 reads SEHNR; CDR2 reads FQNEAQ (reference sequence). CDR3 length: 11 residues. The V and J ends lost 1 base and 13 bases respectively, with 8 bases between them. The CDR3 region has the DNA TGTGCCAGCAGCTTAGAACTAGGTCAGTTCTTC. This gives the protein CASSLELGQFF.

The genes are TRBV2 and TRBJ2-1; tentatively, D is TRBD2 (7 bases). The CDR3 contains 16 residues. Trimming left V 5 bases short and J 2 bases short, with 16 bases between. Germline V gene lookup returns CDR1 SNHLY and CDR2 FYNNEI. The CDR3 protein is CASSTLGGRAYNEQFF. The CDR3 DNA reads as TGTGCCAGCAGTACCCTAGGGGGGAGGGCCTACAATGAGCAGTTCTTC.

The chain couples TRBV15 to TRBJ1-3; unclear D gene. Trimming removed 0 bases from V and 3 bases from J, with 9 bases in between. Germline lookup yields CDR1 LNHNV and CDR2 YYDKDF (reference sequence). CDR3 length: 15 residues. The CDR3 here is CATSRDKEGGNTIYF. CDR3 coding DNA: TGTGCCACCAGCAGAGATAAAGAGGGTGGAAACACCATATATTTT.

The genes are TRBV4-1 and TRBJ2-7; tentatively, D is TRBD2 (6 bases). Trimming stripped 3 bases from V and 1 base from J, with 13 bases between. Looked up from germline, CDR1 is MGHRA and CDR2 is YSYEKL. The CDR3 sequence is 15 residues long. CDR3 loop: CASSQGGTGSYEQYF. DNA of the CDR3: TGCGCCAGCAGCCAGGGGGGTACGGGTTCCTACGAGCAGTACTTC.

Details on this clone: Distinct nucleotide sequences in the sample also encode this CDR3. V gene TRBV6-1 combines with J gene TRBJ1-5, with TRBD1 as a possible D gene (5 bases). The germline gives CDR1 MNHNS, CDR2 SASEGT. Deletions cut 1 base from V and 4 bases from J, with 11 bases between. The CDR3 is made up of 15 amino acids. Here the CDR3 reads CASSEGGGTNQPQHF. DNA of the CDR3: TGTGCCAGCAGTGAAGGGGGGGGAACGAATCAGCCCCAGCATTTT.

This clone was picked up a small number of times. The V call is TRBV7-9, the J call TRBJ2-2, with D perhaps TRBD2 (5 bases). The V gene's germline CDR1 is SEHNR and CDR2 FQNEAQ (reference sequence). The CDR3 totals 13 residues. V lost 8 bases to trimming and J lost 7 bases, with 14 bases between them. This CDR3 reads CASRSGSDGELFF. The CDR3 region has the DNA TGTGCCAGCCGGTCGGGATCAGACGGGGAGCTGTTTTTT.

For this clone: Since the CDR3 does not end with the conserved phenylalanine or tryptophan, this likely comes from a read error. The V call is TRBV19, the J call TRBJ2-7; 7 nucleotides line up with TRBD1. Per germline, CDR1 LNHDA and CDR2 SQIVND (reference sequence). This CDR3 has 14 amino acids. With V trimmed by 4 bases and J by 3 bases, 6 bases remained unmatched. This chain's CDR3 is CASSNDRVFYEQYL. CDR3 DNA: TGTGCCAGTAGTAACGACAGGGTCTTCTACGAGCAGTACCTC.

The V and J genes are TRBV27 and TRBJ2-3, with D possibly being TRBD1 or TRBD2 (5 bases each). Germline V gene lookup returns CDR1 MNHEY and CDR2 SMNVEV (reference sequence). This CDR3 contains 15 residues. The V end was cut by 4 bases, the J end by 6 bases, with 17 bases between. Here the CDR3 DNA reads TGTGCCAGCAGTTCCGGGACGATCGCTTCTGATACGCAGTATTTT. Translated, it gives CASSSGTIASDTQYF.

The chain employs TRBV5-1 and TRBJ2-5, with a tentative D call TRBD2 (5 bases). The J call may be mistaken, given a closer DNA end match to TRBJ2-7. The CDR3 sequence is 14 residues long. Germline V gene sequence: CDR1 SGHRS, CDR2 YFSETQ. The CDR3 region is CASSLAERSYEQYF. As DNA, the CDR3 is TGCGCCAGCAGCTTAGCGGAAAGGAGCTACGAGCAGTACTTC.

This clone has only a few counts. This chain joins TRBV5-4 and TRBJ2-5; 9 nucleotides agree with TRBD2. J lost 2 bases, V lost 0 bases, and 2 bases had no gene match. The CDR3 consists of 15 residues. In germline, CDR1 is SGHNT, CDR2 YYREEE (reference sequence). The CDR3 sequence is CASSLVLAGQETQYF. For the CDR3, the DNA is TGTGCCAGCAGCTTGGTCCTAGCGGGACAAGAGACCCAGTACTTC.

This clone was counted once. The CDR3 loop reads CASSLRSPAEQYF. CDR3 sequence (DNA): TGTGCCAGCAGCTTAAGGAGTCCCGCGGAGCAGTACTTC. The chain recombines TRBV7-9 with TRBJ2-7, with unresolved D. In germline, CDR1 is SEHNR, CDR2 FQNEAQ (reference sequence). The germline V and J ends were trimmed by 2 bases and 7 bases, with 12 bases remaining between them. The CDR3 loop spans 13 amino acids.

This clone was counted only a few times. The chain carries TRBV11-3 and TRBJ2-5; D may be TRBD1 or TRBD2 (5 bases each). Germline V gene lookup returns CDR1 SGHNT and CDR2 YENEEA. Trimming removed 0 bases at V and 5 bases at J, with 13 bases between. The CDR3 contains 15 residues. The CDR3 DNA reads TGTGCCAGCAGCTTAGAGGGGAGATCAGGGGAGACCCAGTACTTC. The encoded protein is CASSLEGRSGETQYF.

This chain uses TRBV7-9 with TRBJ2-7, with D hard to call. Germline V lookup: CDR1 SEHNR, CDR2 FQNEAQ (reference sequence). V dropped 1 base and J dropped 6 bases, with 7 bases sitting between them. The CDR3 consists of 12 residues. The CDR3: CASSLGLGEQYF. The CDR3 DNA sequence: TGTGCCAGCAGCTTAGGGTTAGGCGAGCAGTACTTC. The complete variable domain, with remaining parts taken from reference TRBV7-9 and TRBJ2-7, reads DTGVSQNPRHKITKRGQNVTFRCDPISEHNRLYWYRQTLGQGPEFLTYFQNEAQLEKSRLLSDRFSAERPKGSFSTLEIQRTEQGDSAMYLCASSLGLGEQYFGPGTRLTVT.

This chain joins TRBV19 and TRBJ2-1; 11 nucleotides match TRBD2. Germline V lookup: CDR1 LNHDA, CDR2 SQIVND (reference sequence). The CDR3 loop spans 16 amino acids. V lost 3 bases, J lost 7 bases, and 8 bases stayed unmatched. As DNA, the CDR3 is TGTGCCAGTAGTATGAGTCTAGCGGGAGGTGCTAATGAGCAGTTCTTC. Amino acid sequence: CASSMSLAGGANEQFF. Supplemented by reference TRBV19 and TRBJ2-1, the full variable domain reads DGGITQSPKYLFRKEGQNVTLSCEQNLNHDAMYWYRQDPGQGLRLIYYSQIVNDFQKGDIAEGYSVSREKKESFPLTVTSAQKNPTAFYLCASSMSLAGGANEQFFGPGTRLTVL.

The CDR3 nucleotides are TGTGCCAGCAGTTCCATACTAGCGGAGTACGAGCAGTACTTC. It specifies CASSSILAEYEQYF. The J gene is TRBJ2-7, the V gene TRBV6-5; 8 nucleotides agree with TRBD2. Germline values: CDR1 MNHEY, CDR2 SVGAGI. The CDR3 is made up of 14 amino acids. V was clipped by 4 bases and J by 4 bases; unmatched bases: 6.

This clone was counted only a few times. The chain employs TRBV2 and TRBJ1-2; no clear D gene. Germline assignment: CDR1 SNHLY and CDR2 FYNNEI. This CDR3 is 11 amino acids long. V lost 1 base and J 8 bases, leaving 5 bases between the germline ends. The CDR3 bases are TGTGCCAGCAGTGAAGGGCTCGGCTACACCTTC. Protein product: CASSEGLGYTF.

This clone came up a few times. The rearrangement links TRBV5-8 to TRBJ1-1; D call uncertain. The germline V gene encodes CDR1 SGHTS and CDR2 YDEGEE. The CDR3 loop spans 12 amino acids. V was pared by 5 bases and J by 6 bases, with 11 bases between. The CDR3: CASSPIGAEAFF. DNA of the CDR3: TGTGCCAGCAGTCCTATCGGGGCTGAAGCTTTCTTT.

There are a few counts of this clone. The chain couples TRBV19 to TRBJ2-7; D uncertain. The CDR3 is 13 amino acids. Germline V gene lookup returns CDR1 LNHDA and CDR2 SQIVND (reference sequence). V was cut by 5 bases and J by 2 bases, with 10 bases left in between. The CDR3 loop reads CASSLGPAYEQYF. The CDR3 DNA reads TGTGCCAGTAGTCTAGGACCGGCCTACGAGCAGTACTTC.

The genes are TRBV27 and TRBJ1-5; D call uncertain. V was trimmed by 5 bases and J by 5 bases, leaving 10 bases between them. The germline V gene has CDR1 MNHEY and CDR2 SMNVEV (reference sequence). There are 13 residues in the CDR3. The CDR3 DNA follows: TGTGCCAGCAGTCCACAAATTGATCAGCCCCAGCATTTT. The encoded protein is CASSPQIDQPQHF.